The clone carrying this T cell receptor beta chain occurred a few times. Antigen: not known. This entry is derived from a study of cytomegalovirus exposure and HLA in healthy donors. V lost 7 bases, J lost 5 bases, and 12 bases stayed unmatched. This CDR3 contains 15 residues. Germline CDR1 and CDR2: SNHLY and FYNNEI. Study results and caveats: A missense variant in DCLRE1C was later tied to TCR beta V- and J-gene trimming. TCR beta sequences numbering roughly 18,000 were associated with HLA alleles at 0.05 false discovery rate in a later analysis. Rarity characterized most TCR sequences, yet some public TCRs appeared in many donors.

This PCR relied on a set of 60 Vbeta primers and 13 Jbeta primers. Generated by immunoSEQ multiplex PCR, the TCRdb table keeps only in-frame clones and is missing some. Among about 69,000 clones listed, more than 75% were seen once. The sequence came from a man between 18 and 29 years old in good health and CMV-seronegative. The chain employs TRBV2 and TRBJ1-1; 8 bases align to TRBD1. Sequencing was done on a sample of PBMCs. CDR3 nucleotides: TGTGCCAGCACCATCTTACAGGGGGGGAGGACTGAAGCTTTCTTT. Translation: CASTILQGGRTEAFF.